Here is one T cell receptor beta chain with its context. The antigen remains undetermined. This sample stems from a study of T cell responses to AZD1222 COVID-19 vaccine. Study findings and constraints: Two AZD1222 administrations were followed by greater Spike-specific TCR breadth and depth. Donors in the cohort were predominantly white British and more often female, and clonal diversity was possibly underestimated.

Only in-frame clones appear in the TCRdb table, and some are missing; sequencing was by immunoSEQ multiplex PCR. This sample has fewer than 110,000 clones, with 92% found just once. The V gene's germline CDR1 is LNHDA and CDR2 SQIVND (reference sequence). Trimming shortened V by 2 bases and J by 6 bases, and 19 bases separated the two germline ends. The CDR3 sequence is 17 residues long. The sample consisted of peripheral blood, taken 28 days after the second AZD1222 dose. The V gene is TRBV19, the J gene TRBJ2-2, with D possibly matching TRBD1 (6 bases). The sequence derives from an adult who received the AZD1222 COVID-19 vaccine. The CDR3, as DNA: TGTGCCAGTAGTATACTCTCCGGGACAAGGTATTCCGGGGAGCTGTTTTTT. Its translation: CASSILSGTRYSGELFF.